The rows below give T cell receptor beta chains drawn from one sample of a study of T cell repertoires in cytomegalovirus infection. MiXCR was run by TCRdb on the reads, yielding one entry per CDR3 protein. The sample has approximately 97,000 distinct CDR3 sequences; 16% are singletons. Sequencing was carried out using PBMCs. The origin of the receptors is a human donor in good health (CMV status not recorded). Some clones in this sample may be carry-over from other donors' samples. The CDR3 runs from the conserved cysteine through the conserved F or W. The D gene is left open where the match is weak. Only part of the rows carry a size: once, few, many, or a class if the clone is expanded.

d_call	v_call	j_call	clone_size	cdr3_aa	cdr3_nt
NA	TRBV2	TRBJ1-5	once	CASSEARTGGQPQHF	TGTGCCAGCAGTGAAGCCCGTACTGGCGGACAGCCCCAGCATTTT
NA	TRBV7-2	TRBJ1-1	many	CASSLLAGNTEAFF	TGTGCCAGCAGCTTATTGGCGGGTAACACTGAAGCTTTCTTT
NA	TRBV6-6	TRBJ2-3	NA	CASCRALGTQYF	TGTGCCAGCTGTAGGGCCTTAGGGACGCAGTATTTT
TRBD1	TRBV7-9	TRBJ1-1	many	CASSLIGQGGTEAFF	TGTGCCAGCAGCTTAATAGGACAGGGGGGGACTGAAGCTTTCTTT
NA	TRBV10-2	TRBJ2-5	few	CASSDSRRETQYF	TGCGCCAGCAGTGATTCCAGGCGAGAGACCCAGTACTTC
NA	TRBV20-1	TRBJ1-2	few	CSADGEGGLYGYTF	TGCAGTGCCGACGGTGAGGGGGGCCTCTATGGCTACACCTTC
NA	TRBV28	TRBJ2-6	few	CASTPGASSGANVLTF	TGTGCCAGCACCCCCGGAGCCAGCTCTGGGGCCAACGTCCTGACTTTC
NA	TRBV7-9	TRBJ1-1	many	CASSLGRWNTEAFF	TGTGCCAGCAGCTTAGGCAGGTGGAACACTGAAGCTTTCTTT
TRBD1	TRBV7-8	TRBJ1-2	many	CASSLVAGGDYGYTF	TGTGCCAGCAGCTTAGTGGCAGGGGGGGACTATGGCTACACCTTC
NA	TRBV6-9	TRBJ1-2	few	CASSYSNRESSYTF	TGTGCCAGCAGTTATTCGAACAGGGAGTCCAGCTACACCTTC
NA	TRBV19	TRBJ2-4	few	CASSMLGSLAKNIQYF	TGTGCCAGTAGTATGTTGGGGTCCTTAGCCAAAAACATTCAGTACTTT
TRBD2	TRBV7-6	TRBJ2-7	NA	CASSPRGAGVYEQYF	TGTGCCAGCAGCCCTAGAGGAGCGGGGGTGTACGAGCAGTACTTC
TRBD2	TRBV7-9	TRBJ2-3	few	CASTPFPGTSGRITDTQYF	TGTGCCAGCACCCCCTTCCCCGGGACTAGCGGCCGAATCACAGATACGCAGTATTTT
NA	TRBV6-2/TRBV6-3	TRBJ2-5	NA	CASSYPEETQYF	TGTGCCAGCAGTTATCCTGAAGAGACCCAGTACTTC
NA	TRBV4-2	TRBJ2-3	NA	CASSPRAGSTDTQYF	TGTGCCAGCAGCCCCCGGGCGGGTAGCACAGATACGCAGTATTTT
NA	TRBV3-1	TRBJ2-7	few	CASSSGFTSGEQYF	TGTGCCAGCAGCTCGGGGTTCACCTCCGGCGAGCAGTACTTC
NA	TRBV3-1	TRBJ1-3	many	CASSQRGSGNTIYF	TGTGCCAGCAGCCAGCGAGGATCTGGAAACACCATATATTTT
NA	TRBV2	TRBJ2-5	many	CASSDGLQETQYF	TGTGCCAGCAGTGACGGACTTCAAGAGACCCAGTACTTC
NA	TRBV7-9	TRBJ1-1	few	CASSSPARGNRDTEAFF	TGTGCCAGCAGCTCGCCAGCCCGGGGGAATCGGGACACTGAAGCTTTCTTT
NA	TRBV7-2	TRBJ1-1	many	CASSLVGGTANTEAFF	TGTGCCAGCAGCCTCGTAGGGGGGACTGCGAACACTGAAGCTTTCTTT
TRBD2	TRBV7-3	TRBJ2-2	many	CASRPSGGTGELFF	TGTGCCAGCCGACCGAGCGGGGGAACCGGGGAGCTGTTTTTT
TRBD2	TRBV7-2	TRBJ2-3	many	CASSDGLAGGTDTQYF	TGTGCCAGCAGCGACGGACTAGCGGGGGGGACAGATACGCAGTATTTT
NA	TRBV4-1	TRBJ2-2	few	CASSQVEEADHTGELFF	TGCGCCAGCAGCCAAGTTGAGGAAGCGGACCACACCGGGGAGCTGTTTTTT
NA	TRBV10-3	TRBJ2-1	once	CAISESNEQFF	TGTGCCATCAGTGAGTCGAATGAGCAGTTCTTC
NA	TRBV6-5	TRBJ1-1	NA	CASSPQGEDTEAFF	TGTGCCAGCAGTCCGCAGGGCGAGGACACTGAAGCTTTCTTT
NA	TRBV20-1	TRBJ2-1	few	CSARDPSGAAYNEQFF	TGCAGTGCTAGAGATCCCTCCGGGGCAGCCTACAATGAGCAGTTCTTC
TRBD2	TRBV5-6	TRBJ2-7	NA	CASSGTSGYEQYF	TGTGCCAGCAGCGGGACTAGCGGTTACGAGCAGTACTTC
TRBD1	TRBV2	TRBJ2-7	NA	CASRDTGTAPNF	TGTGCCAGCAGGGATACTGGGACAGCCCCGAACTTC
NA	TRBV4-3	TRBJ1-1	few	CASSQDSQNTEAFF	TGCGCCAGCAGCCAGGACAGTCAGAACACTGAAGCTTTCTTT
TRBD2	TRBV7-9	TRBJ2-1	many	CASRQGLAGGPSYNEQFF	TGTGCCAGCCGACAAGGGTTAGCGGGGGGTCCCTCCTACAATGAGCAGTTCTTC
NA	TRBV7-2	TRBJ1-1	many	CASSLTRGAEAFF	TGTGCCAGCAGTCTTACCAGGGGCGCTGAAGCTTTCTTT
NA	TRBV15	TRBJ2-7	NA	CATHTSGRSRYEQYF	TGTGCCACTCATACGAGTGGGAGGTCGAGGTACGAGCAGTACTTC
NA	TRBV5-1	TRBJ2-5	NA	CASSLQGDIQETQYF	TGCGCCAGCAGCTTGCAAGGGGACATCCAAGAGACCCAGTACTTC
TRBD1	TRBV7-3	TRBJ2-1	many	CASSRIAFWGQGSSNEQFF	TGTGCCAGCAGCCGAATTGCCTTTTGGGGACAGGGAAGTAGCAATGAGCAGTTCTTC
NA	TRBV10-3	TRBJ2-4	NA	CAISDRGIQYF	TGTGCCATCAGTGACAGAGGCATTCAGTACTTC
NA	TRBV12-3/TRBV12-4	TRBJ2-5	NA	CASGTGIQETQYF	TGTGCCAGCGGAACAGGGATCCAAGAGACCCAGTACTTC
TRBD1	TRBV29-1	TRBJ1-2	NA	CSAGGKQGEHGYTF	TGCAGCGCTGGAGGGAAACAGGGGGAACATGGCTACACCTTC
NA	TRBV28	TRBJ2-1	NA	CASSSYLRPNEQFF	TGTGCCAGCAGTTCCTACTTGCGGCCCAATGAGCAGTTCTTC
NA	TRBV28	TRBJ1-5	NA	CASSRDSQPQHF	TGTGCCAGCAGTCGAGACAGTCAGCCCCAGCATTTT
NA	TRBV7-2	TRBJ2-7	many	CASSLARTAYEQYF	TGTGCCAGCAGCTTAGCCCGGACGGCATACGAGCAGTACTTC
NA	TRBV7-6	TRBJ1-2	NA	CASSLPAGENYGYTF	TGTGCCAGCAGCTTACCGGCAGGGGAGAACTATGGCTACACCTTC
TRBD1	TRBV6-2/TRBV6-3	TRBJ2-2	many	CASGVGGDVGELFF	TGTGCCAGCGGAGTAGGGGGCGACGTCGGGGAGCTGTTTTTT
NA	TRBV7-8	TRBJ2-5	many	CASSLGVGLQETQYF	TGTGCCAGCAGCTTAGGGGTCGGACTCCAAGAGACCCAGTACTTC
NA	TRBV7-3	TRBJ2-6	many	CASSSPSGHKSSGANVLTF	TGTGCCAGCAGCTCCCCATCTGGACATAAAAGCTCTGGGGCCAACGTCCTGACTTTC
NA	TRBV7-8	TRBJ1-1	many	CASSRDRDEAFF	TGTGCCAGCAGCCGAGACAGAGATGAAGCTTTCTTT
TRBD1	TRBV7-2	TRBJ1-2	few	CASSFWTGGNYGYTF	TGTGCCAGCAGCTTTTGGACAGGGGGCAACTATGGCTACACCTTC
TRBD2	TRBV6-2/TRBV6-3	TRBJ2-1	NA	CASSSSGGAPIEQFF	TGTGCCAGCAGTTCAAGCGGGGGGGCCCCAATAGAGCAGTTCTTC
NA	TRBV12-3/TRBV12-4	TRBJ2-7	few	CASAPWGQTGSYEQYF	TGTGCCAGCGCCCCGTGGGGACAAACCGGCTCCTACGAGCAGTACTTC
TRBD1	TRBV20-1	TRBJ2-7	NA	CSATTGTALSYEQYF	TGCAGTGCTACTACCGGGACAGCCCTCTCCTACGAGCAGTACTTC
NA	TRBV29-1	TRBJ2-7	many	CSVTGYLNEQYF	TGCAGCGTTACAGGGTACCTGAACGAGCAGTACTTC
TRBD1	TRBV28	TRBJ2-2	NA	CASSFRTGTGELFF	TGTGCCAGCAGTTTTCGGACAGGGACCGGGGAGCTGTTTTTT
NA	TRBV7-2	TRBJ1-5	many	CASSLVISNQPQHF	TGTGCCAGCAGCTTAGTTATCTCGAATCAGCCCCAGCATTTT
NA	TRBV27	TRBJ2-7	few	CASSFVGGLTYEQYF	TGTGCCAGCAGTTTTGTAGGGGGGCTAACCTACGAGCAGTACTTC
NA	TRBV14	TRBJ1-1	few	CASSQVRVMNTEAFF	TGTGCCAGCAGCCAAGTACGGGTAATGAACACTGAAGCTTTCTTT